This TCR beta chain derives from a study of blood T cell repertoires in COVID-19. Study as a whole: The United States, Italy and Spain supplied acute and convalescent COVID-19 samples. PBMCs, B-cell-depleted T cells, or T cells provided the cDNA or gDNA that made up the material.

The CDR3 is 17 residues long. The germline V gene encodes CDR1 SGHVS and CDR2 FNYEAQ. The V and J ends lost 1 base and 2 bases, in that order; junction bases with no gene match: 9. Study processing details: Estimation of nucleated cell counts was performed using reference gene primer amplification. TCRdb keeps only in-frame clones here, not all; method: immunoSEQ multiplex PCR. Clone size and the V and J calls come from that table; the DNA yielded D and trimming. Of about 330,000 clones in the sample, 89% were seen once. This receptor was identified in a man younger than 35 who had recovered from COVID-19. This chain connects TRBV7-6 to TRBJ2-3, with TRBD2 matching 7 bases. The sequencing sample was made of peripheral blood. CDR3 loop: CASSLGASGDYTDTQYF. In nucleotides, the CDR3 is TGTGCCAGCAGCTTAGGGGCTAGCGGAGACTACACAGATACGCAGTATTTT.